Listed below are T cell receptor beta chains from one sample, sequenced in a study of shared clonotypes between healthy human individuals. Repertoires were generated with immunoSEQ multiplex PCR, while TCRdb's copy carries only in-frame clones and drops some. The sample lists some 2,100,000 clones, approximately 94% occurring once. Sequencing input: naive CD8+ T cells from PBMCs. Receptors were obtained from a man younger than 35 in good health. Some clones in this sample may be carry-over from other donors' samples. Each CDR3 is given with its conserved first and last residue. D genes are given only for firm matches. Where a row states a size, it is once, few, many or the class of an expanded clone; other rows omit it.

V gene	clone size	D gene	J gene	CDR3 DNA	CDR3 protein
TRBV21-1	.	.	TRBJ2-2	TGTGCCAGCAGTCGATGCGGGAGGGCCTTCGTGGCCGGGGAGCTGTTTTTT	CASSRCGRAFVAGELFF
TRBV10-3	.	TRBD1	TRBJ2-7	TGTGCCATCAGTCGAACTACCGACAGGGGCGGATACGAGCAGTACTTC	CAISRTTDRGGYEQYF
TRBV9	.	TRBD2	TRBJ2-5	TGTGCCAGCAGCGCCAGCACAGCCGGGACTACCCAAGAGACCCAGTACTTC	CASSASTAGTTQETQYF
TRBV30	.	.	TRBJ2-1	TGTGCCTGGAGTGCTCGCGGGACCTCCTACAATGAGCAGTTCTTC	CAWSARGTSYNEQFF
TRBV4-1	once	.	TRBJ1-3	TGCGCCAGCAGCCAAGATAGCGACACTAGAAGTGGAAACACCATATATTTT	CASSQDSDTRSGNTIYF
TRBV7-9	.	.	TRBJ2-3	TGTGCCAGCAGCTTAGCGGGAGGCGCGGGGGCGATACTAGATACGCAGTATTTT	CASSLAGGAGAILDTQYF
TRBV4-3	.	TRBD1	TRBJ2-1	TGCGCCAGCAGCCAAGATCTAGGACAGGGGATGAATGAGCAGTTCTTC	CASSQDLGQGMNEQFF
TRBV5-1	.	.	TRBJ2-7	TGCGCCAGCAGCGTGGGAGTCTCCGAGCAGTACTTC	CASSVGVSEQYF
TRBV9	.	.	TRBJ1-3	TGTGCCAGCAGCGTAGAGCCGTCCAGTGGAAACACCATATATTTT	CASSVEPSSGNTIYF
TRBV9	few	.	TRBJ2-7	TGTGCCAGCAGCGGAGGTGCAGAGACCTACGAGCAGTACTTC	CASSGGAETYEQYF
TRBV27	.	.	TRBJ1-1	TGTGCCAGCAGTCGGGGGCAGCTCATGAACACTGAAGCTTTCTTT	CASSRGQLMNTEAFF
TRBV28	.	.	TRBJ2-2	TGTGCCAGCAGTGTTACCTCTGGGGACACCGGGGAGCTGTTTTTT	CASSVTSGDTGELFF
TRBV19	.	.	TRBJ2-1	TGTGCCAGTAACCTAGCTAGCTACAATGAGCAGTTCTTC	CASNLASYNEQFF
TRBV2	.	TRBD1	TRBJ1-2	TGTGCCAGCTACCGCGGACAGGGGGCTCCTTATGGCTACACCTTC	CASYRGQGAPYGYTF
TRBV4-3	.	TRBD2	TRBJ2-7	TGCGCCAGCAGCCCTACTAGCGCCAACTCCTACGAGCAGTACTTC	CASSPTSANSYEQYF
TRBV15	.	TRBD1	TRBJ2-5	TGTGCCACCAGCAGAGCAGGGGGCCAAGAGACCCAGTACTTC	CATSRAGGQETQYF
TRBV7-3	.	.	TRBJ1-5	TGTGCCAGCAGCCCCAGACAGAGACCCGGACTTACCTATAGCAATCAGCCCCAGCATTTT	CASSPRQRPGLTYSNQPQHF
TRBV21-1	.	.	TRBJ1-2	.	CSYWGQGADYGYTF
TRBV27	.	.	TRBJ2-2	TGTGCCAGCAGTTTCGATTTGGGGCCGGAGCTGTTTTTT	CASSFDLGPELFF
TRBV5-6	.	TRBD2	TRBJ2-3	TGTGCCAGCAGCCGCGACCCGGGACTAGCGTACACAGATACGCAGTATTTT	CASSRDPGLAYTDTQYF
TRBV5-1	.	.	TRBJ1-1	TGCGCCAGCAGCTTGACATATAACACTGAAGCTTTCTTT	CASSLTYNTEAFF
TRBV7-2	.	TRBD2	TRBJ2-7	TGTGCCAGCAGCTTAGCGGGACTAGCGAACTACGAGCAGTACTTC	CASSLAGLANYEQYF
TRBV19	.	.	TRBJ2-7	TGTGCCAGTAGTATAGTGGGACCCAGGAGCTACGAGCAGTACTTC	CASSIVGPRSYEQYF
TRBV7-9	.	.	TRBJ2-7	TGTGCCAGCAGCTTAAGATGGGAGCAGTACTTC	CASSLRWEQYF
TRBV7-9	.	.	TRBJ2-5	TGTGCCAGCAGCTTACCAGAACAAGAGACCCAGTACTTC	CASSLPEQETQYF
TRBV14	.	.	TRBJ2-7	TGTGCCAGCAGCCAAGAACCTAGTCTTGTTGGGCAGTACTTC	CASSQEPSLVGQYF
TRBV7-9	.	.	TRBJ1-1	TGTGCCAGCAGCTTACGGGTTACTGAAGCTTTCTTT	CASSLRVTEAFF
TRBV7-9	.	.	TRBJ2-1	TGTGCCAACGTGAGGGGGGATGAGCAGTTCTTC	CANVRGDEQFF
TRBV4-3	.	.	TRBJ2-7	TGCGCCAGCAGCCAAGATGTCTCTGTCTCCTCCGAGCAGTACTTC	CASSQDVSVSSEQYF
TRBV7-6	.	TRBD1	TRBJ2-2	TGTGCCAGCAGCTTTGGGCCACAGGGGTTCGGGGAGCTGTTTTTT	CASSFGPQGFGELFF
TRBV5-1	.	.	TRBJ2-7	TGCGCCAGCAACCCTGAAGGGGCAGGGATATACGAGCAGTACTTC	CASNPEGAGIYEQYF
TRBV2	.	TRBD1	TRBJ1-4	TGTGCCAGCGGACAGGGGTATGAAAAACTGTTTTTT	CASGQGYEKLFF
TRBV5-4	.	.	TRBJ2-7	TGTGCCAGCAGCTCCCGGGACTCCCCCTACGAGCAGTACTTC	CASSSRDSPYEQYF
TRBV5-6	.	.	TRBJ2-7	TGTGCCAGCAGCTACGGGACGGATGGCGAGCAGTACTTC	CASSYGTDGEQYF
TRBV27	.	TRBD2	TRBJ2-1	TGTGCCAGCAGTCCAGCGGGAGGGGCCTACAATGAGCAGTTCTTC	CASSPAGGAYNEQFF
TRBV28	.	TRBD1	TRBJ2-1	TGTGCCAGCAGTACCAGGACTCCGGGACAGGGGGGGAATGAGCAGTTCTTC	CASSTRTPGQGGNEQFF
TRBV11-1	.	.	TRBJ1-1	TGTGCCAGCAGCTTGTACAGGGAGGGAATGAACACTGAAGCTTTCTTT	CASSLYREGMNTEAFF
TRBV6-4	.	TRBD2	TRBJ2-1	TGTGCCAGCAGTGACTCTCTAGCGGGAGACTACAATGAGCAGTTCTTC	CASSDSLAGDYNEQFF
TRBV7-2	.	TRBD1	TRBJ2-1	TGTGCCAGCAGCTTCCCGGGACAGGGAAAAAATGAGCAGTTCTTC	CASSFPGQGKNEQFF
TRBV2	.	.	TRBJ2-1	TGTGCCAGCAGTGACTTGTCCAGCAATGAGCAGTTCTTC	CASSDLSSNEQFF
TRBV7-6	.	.	TRBJ1-1	TGTGCCAGCAGCTCGGGTGTTGGGTTAACTGAAGCTTTCTTT	CASSSGVGLTEAFF
TRBV28	once	.	TRBJ1-2	TGTGCCAGCAGTTGGTCGCCTACTTTAGGGATTGACTATGGCTACACCTTC	CASSWSPTLGIDYGYTF
TRBV7-9	.	.	TRBJ1-1	TGTGCCAGCAGCTTAAATCAATACACTGAAGCTTTCTTT	CASSLNQYTEAFF
TRBV13	.	.	TRBJ1-1	TGTGCCAGCAGCTTAGGGAGGGGCCCTGAAGCTTTCTTT	CASSLGRGPEAFF
TRBV28	.	.	TRBJ1-4	TGTGCCAGCAGGGGACTGACAACTAATGAAAAACTGTTTTTT	CASRGLTTNEKLFF
TRBV7-3	.	.	TRBJ2-5	TGTGCCAGCAGCCAAATCGGCGGGTACGGCCAAGAGACCCAGTACTTC	CASSQIGGYGQETQYF
TRBV6-5	.	.	TRBJ1-1	TGTGCCAGCAGAACCGGACAGACGAACACTGAAGCTTTCTTT	CASRTGQTNTEAFF